A selection of T cell receptor beta chains follows, all from one sample in a study of blood T cell repertoires in COVID-19. Clones were sequenced by immunoSEQ multiplex PCR, and TCRdb holds only the in-frame ones, with some missing. In the table there are roughly 350,000 clones, about 93% of which are singletons. Sample: peripheral blood. These receptors all come from a woman aged 18-30 years who had recovered from COVID-19. The CDR3 runs from the conserved cysteine through the conserved F or W. Each record gives: CDR3 protein, CDR3 DNA, J gene, clone size, D gene, V gene. The D gene is left open where the match is weak. A clone size is listed for some rows: how often the clone was seen (once, few, many), or a class if it is expanded.

CDR3 protein: CASSLEERYGTQYF
CDR3 DNA: TGTGCCAGCAGCTTAGAAGAGCGGTACGGGACCCAGTACTTC
J gene: TRBJ2-5
clone size: .
D gene: .
V gene: TRBV7-2

CDR3 protein: CASSPINDRAPPNTGELFF
CDR3 DNA: TGTGCCAGTAGTCCAATAAACGACAGGGCCCCCCCGAACACCGGGGAGCTGTTTTTT
J gene: TRBJ2-2
clone size: .
D gene: TRBD1
V gene: TRBV19

CDR3 protein: CASSWGGSNEQFF
CDR3 DNA: TGTGCCAGCAGCTGGGGGGGGTCCAATGAGCAGTTCTTC
J gene: TRBJ2-1
clone size: .
D gene: TRBD2
V gene: TRBV7-2

CDR3 protein: CSARDLTEAFF
CDR3 DNA: TGCAGTGCTAGAGATTTGACAGAAGCTTTCTTT
J gene: TRBJ1-1
clone size: .
D gene: .
V gene: TRBV20-1

CDR3 protein: CASSRLGAAEPPQHF
CDR3 DNA: TGCGCCAGCAGCCGCTTAGGGGCCGCCGAGCCACCCCAGCATTTT
J gene: TRBJ1-5
clone size: .
D gene: .
V gene: TRBV4-1

CDR3 protein: CASSDERAPWQPQHF
CDR3 DNA: TGCGCCAGCAGTGATGAGCGGGCGCCGTGGCAGCCCCAGCATTTT
J gene: TRBJ1-5
clone size: .
D gene: .
V gene: TRBV10-2

CDR3 protein: CASGPNRESRNTF
CDR3 DNA: TGTGCCAGCGGACCTAACAGGGAAAGCAGAAACACCTTC
J gene: TRBJ1-2
clone size: .
D gene: .
V gene: TRBV28

CDR3 protein: CASTPRGYGYTF
CDR3 DNA: TGTGCCAGCACCCCACGCGGCTATGGCTACACCTTC
J gene: TRBJ1-2
clone size: .
D gene: .
V gene: TRBV7-2

CDR3 protein: CASSLETSKQFF
CDR3 DNA: TGTGCCAGCAGCTTAGAGACTAGTAAGCAGTTCTTC
J gene: TRBJ2-1
clone size: .
D gene: .
V gene: TRBV11-3

CDR3 protein: CASSYSFGNTGELFF
CDR3 DNA: TGTGCCAGCAGTTACTCGTTCGGGAACACCGGGGAGCTGTTTTTT
J gene: TRBJ2-2
clone size: .
D gene: .
V gene: TRBV6-2/TRBV6-3

CDR3 protein: CASSRDRVAMNTEAFF
CDR3 DNA: TGTGCCAGCAGTAGGGACAGGGTGGCGATGAACACTGAAGCTTTCTTT
J gene: TRBJ1-1
clone size: .
D gene: TRBD1
V gene: TRBV6-4

CDR3 protein: CASSRMRDTEAFF
CDR3 DNA: TGTGCCAGCAGCCGTATGAGGGACACTGAAGCTTTCTTT
J gene: TRBJ1-1
clone size: .
D gene: .
V gene: TRBV11-2

CDR3 protein: CATSFQAGEGEQFF
CDR3 DNA: TGTGCCACCAGCTTCCAAGCGGGAGAGGGTGAGCAGTTCTTC
J gene: TRBJ2-1
clone size: .
D gene: TRBD2
V gene: TRBV15

CDR3 protein: CASSLGTSGSDTQYF
CDR3 DNA: TGTGCCAGCAGCCTGGGCACTAGCGGATCAGATACGCAGTATTTT
J gene: TRBJ2-3
clone size: .
D gene: TRBD2
V gene: TRBV5-8

CDR3 protein: CASSLGQGPRLYNEQFF
CDR3 DNA: TGTGCCAGCAGCTTGGGTCAGGGGCCTCGACTGTACAATGAGCAGTTCTTC
J gene: TRBJ2-1
clone size: .
D gene: .
V gene: TRBV5-4

CDR3 protein: CASSRSSGSYNEQFF
CDR3 DNA: TGTGCCAGCAGCCGTTCCAGCGGGAGTTACAATGAGCAGTTCTTC
J gene: TRBJ2-1
clone size: .
D gene: TRBD2
V gene: TRBV16

CDR3 protein: CASSLTGGPDTDTQYF
CDR3 DNA: TGCGCCAGCAGCTTGACGGGAGGGCCAGACACAGATACGCAGTATTTT
J gene: TRBJ2-3
clone size: .
D gene: TRBD2
V gene: TRBV5-1

CDR3 protein: CASSGTGQGAGEAFF
CDR3 DNA: TGCGCCAGCAGCGGAACAGGACAGGGGGCGGGTGAAGCTTTCTTT
J gene: TRBJ1-1
clone size: .
D gene: TRBD1
V gene: TRBV5-1

CDR3 protein: CASSLQGSAQETQYF
CDR3 DNA: TGTGCCAGCAGCTTGCAGGGGTCGGCACAAGAGACCCAGTACTTC
J gene: TRBJ2-5
clone size: .
D gene: .
V gene: TRBV5-6

CDR3 protein: CATSVGAGGANVLTF
CDR3 DNA: TGTGCCACCTCGGTAGGGGCAGGAGGGGCCAACGTCCTGACTTTC
J gene: TRBJ2-6
clone size: .
D gene: .
V gene: TRBV10-3

CDR3 protein: CSVLKGADSKETQYF
CDR3 DNA: TGCAGCGTTCTTAAAGGGGCCGACTCAAAAGAGACCCAGTACTTC
J gene: TRBJ2-5
clone size: .
D gene: .
V gene: TRBV29-1

CDR3 protein: CASSLMSGGSPLHF
CDR3 DNA: TGTGCCAGCAGCTTAATGTCAGGGGGTTCACCCCTCCACTTT
J gene: TRBJ1-6
clone size: .
D gene: TRBD1
V gene: TRBV11-2

CDR3 protein: CASRADYGYTF
CDR3 DNA: TGTGCCAGCAGGGCCGACTATGGCTACACCTTC
J gene: TRBJ1-2
clone size: .
D gene: .
V gene: TRBV6-5

CDR3 protein: CASTGLAGVREQFF
CDR3 DNA: TGTGCCAGCACGGGACTAGCGGGAGTCAGGGAGCAGTTCTTC
J gene: TRBJ2-1
clone size: .
D gene: TRBD2
V gene: TRBV7-8

CDR3 protein: CASSQGTVAYYGYTF
CDR3 DNA: TGTGCCAGCAGCCAAGGAACAGTCGCCTACTATGGCTACACCTTC
J gene: TRBJ1-2
clone size: .
D gene: .
V gene: TRBV14

CDR3 protein: CASSLATILPDTQYF
CDR3 DNA: TGTGCCAGCAGCTTAGCTACAATCCTCCCAGATACGCAGTATTTT
J gene: TRBJ2-3
clone size: .
D gene: .
V gene: TRBV7-2

CDR3 protein: CASSSRGNQPQHF
CDR3 DNA: TGTGCCAGCAGCTCCAGGGGCAATCAGCCCCAGCATTTT
J gene: TRBJ1-5
clone size: .
D gene: .
V gene: TRBV5-5

CDR3 protein: CASSVQGADTGDTQYF
CDR3 DNA: TGCGCCAGCAGCGTACAGGGGGCCGACACGGGAGATACGCAGTATTTT
J gene: TRBJ2-3
clone size: .
D gene: TRBD1
V gene: TRBV5-1

CDR3 protein: CASSLSTQGGTDTQYF
CDR3 DNA: TGCGCCAGCAGCTTGTCGACACAGGGTGGTACAGATACGCAGTATTTT
J gene: TRBJ2-3
clone size: .
D gene: .
V gene: TRBV5-1

CDR3 protein: CAINELAGVGAQYF
CDR3 DNA: TGTGCCATCAACGAACTAGCGGGAGTGGGCGCGCAGTATTTT
J gene: TRBJ2-3
clone size: .
D gene: TRBD2
V gene: TRBV10-3

CDR3 protein: CSARARHRQTF
CDR3 DNA: TGCAGTGCTAGAGCCCGCCACAGGCAGACTTTT
J gene: TRBJ2-3
clone size: .
D gene: .
V gene: TRBV20-1

CDR3 protein: CATSDRPGTGGYNEQFF
CDR3 DNA: TGTGCCACCAGTGACCGTCCCGGGACAGGGGGCTACAATGAGCAGTTCTTC
J gene: TRBJ2-1
clone size: .
D gene: TRBD1
V gene: TRBV24-1

CDR3 protein: CATSEMRQGVSGELFF
CDR3 DNA: TGTGCCACCAGTGAGATGAGACAGGGGGTTTCCGGGGAGCTGTTTTTT
J gene: TRBJ2-2
clone size: few
D gene: TRBD1
V gene: TRBV24-1

CDR3 protein: CASRPIAGNTGELFF
CDR3 DNA: TGTGCCAGCAGACCCATTGCGGGGAACACCGGGGAGCTGTTTTTT
J gene: TRBJ2-2
clone size: .
D gene: .
V gene: TRBV11-3

CDR3 protein: CASSLRTEAFF
CDR3 DNA: TGTGCCAGCAGCCTACGTACTGAAGCTTTCTTT
J gene: TRBJ1-1
clone size: .
D gene: .
V gene: TRBV21-1

CDR3 protein: CASSRGVSTDTQYF
CDR3 DNA: TGTGCCAGCAGCCGCGGGGTGTCCACAGATACGCAGTATTTT
J gene: TRBJ2-3
clone size: .
D gene: .
V gene: TRBV11-2

CDR3 protein: CASSAEQKGGEAFF
CDR3 DNA: TGTGCCAGCAGCGCGGAACAAAAAGGCGGTGAAGCTTTCTTT
J gene: TRBJ1-1
clone size: .
D gene: .
V gene: TRBV9

CDR3 protein: CSVEGGGNTDTQYF
CDR3 DNA: TGCAGCGTTGAGGGAGGGGGAAACACAGATACGCAGTATTTT
J gene: TRBJ2-3
clone size: .
D gene: .
V gene: TRBV29-1

CDR3 protein: CAWAKPGQLNTEAFF
CDR3 DNA: TGTGCCTGGGCTAAACCGGGACAGTTGAACACTGAAGCTTTCTTT
J gene: TRBJ1-1
clone size: .
D gene: TRBD1
V gene: TRBV30